This TCR beta chain was sequenced for a study of CD8 T cells in Susac syndrome. Germline V gene data show CDR1 as LGHNA and CDR2 as YSLEER. The ends were cut back, 0 bases at V and 2 bases at J, with 13 bases in the middle. The CDR3 length is 16 residues. Random hexamers served to reverse transcribe roughly 0.45 to 1 ug RNA. Via MiXCR, TCRdb re-called the immunoSEQ multiplex PCR reads, giving one row per CDR3 protein. The table shows approximately 300,000 distinct CDR3 sequences, with roughly 85% occurring only once. This TCR was recovered from a human donor with multiple sclerosis. What was sequenced was CD8+ T cells from PBMCs. V gene TRBV4-3 combines with J gene TRBJ1-2; D is undetermined. The CDR3 coding sequence is TGCGCCAGCAGCCAAGAGTTTTTCGGTAGAAACTATGGCTACACCTTC. Its translation is CASSQEFFGRNYGYTF.